Listed here are 2 T cell receptor beta chains from one sample, sequenced in a study of T cell changes during pregnancy in multiple sclerosis. Assay used: immunoSEQ multiplex PCR; TCRdb lists only in-frame clones, some missing. The sample contains 130,000 or so clones, approximately 96% of which appear only once. Sequencing was performed on peripheral blood, taken after pregnancy. Receptors originate from a female donor with multiple sclerosis, enrolled in a pregnancy study.

The genes are TRBV20-1 and TRBJ2-5; D is ambiguous. This CDR3 contains 11 residues. CDR1 and CDR2 from the germline V gene are DFQATT and SNEGSKA (reference sequence). The V end was cut by 3 bases, the J end by 0 bases, with 2 bases between. In DNA, the CDR3 is TGCAGTGCTAGCTACCAAGAGACCCAGTACTTC. Its protein product is CSASYQETQYF.

The chain couples TRBV18 to TRBJ2-1; D ambiguous. V lost 3 bases, J lost 9 bases, and 6 bases lay in between. The CDR3 covers 11 residues. The germline CDR1 and CDR2 sequences are KGHSH and LQKENI. CDR3 amino acids: CASSPIGEQFF. The CDR3 DNA follows: TGTGCCAGCTCACCGATCGGTGAGCAGTTCTTC.